This T cell receptor (beta chain) is drawn from a study of regulatory T cells in long-lasting Graves disease. Notes on the study in general: Not thyroid tissue but only peripheral blood was studied.

As to time point: newly diagnosed GD, antithyroid drugs for less than 3 months. The authors made the TCR library using RNA they extracted from PBMCs. The CDR3 has 15 residues. Trimming left V 5 bases short and J 0 bases short, with 13 bases between. Germline CDR1 and CDR2: MDHEN and SYDVKM. This clonotype was recorded many times. As yet, its antigen is unknown. Construction of TCR beta libraries relied on iRepertoire HTBI primers and on Arm-PCR targeting CDR3 regions. TCRdb redid the calling of the multiplex PCR reads with MiXCR, one entry per CDR3 protein. The sample holds about 460,000 distinct CDR3 sequences, 13% to 15% seen once. These same records also appear under a second study, on T cells in Graves' hyperthyroidism and ophthalmopathy. That paper notes: Absent ophthalmopathy progression within 18 months defined stable Graves' hyperthyroidism.

This chain connects TRBV28 to TRBJ1-1, with D possibly TRBD1 on 6 matching bases. The material sequenced was peripheral blood mononuclear cells (PBMCs), taken at new diagnosis, from a patient treated with antithyroid drugs. This TCR was sampled from a woman aged 45-60 years with Graves disease. The chain's CDR3 is CASSPTGPMNTEAFF. The CDR3, as DNA: TGTGCCAGCAGTCCGACAGGACCCATGAACACTGAAGCTTTCTTT. Together with reference TRBV28 and TRBJ1-1, the CDR3 gives the full variable domain: DVKVTQSSRYLVKRTGEKVFLECVQDMDHENMFWYRQDPGLGLRLIYFSYDVKMKEKGDIPEGYSVSREKKERFSLILESASTNQTSMYLCASSPTGPMNTEAFFGQGTRLTVV.